Sequencing of this TCR beta chain was carried out in a study of shared clonotypes between healthy human individuals. As for the study in general: Serving as donors were a couple of women and a few men, whose ages spanned 18 to 49. Study outcomes and limitations: The sole specimen, blood, was sampled, and tissue repertoires likely differ.

This clone was detected only once. Its antigen is currently unknown. The V gene lost 5 bases and the J gene lost 0 bases, with 8 bases spanning the gap. This CDR3 is built from 13 residues. The germline V gene encodes CDR1 MDHEN and CDR2 SYDVKM. PCR replicates performed on unsorted PBMC used about 300 ng DNA, 25,000 to 35,000 T cell genomes. Original data processing: ImmunoSEQ output lacked quality scores and full-length reads, limiting matched filtering. Some clones are missing from TCRdb's copy, which holds only in-frame ones; the method was immunoSEQ multiplex PCR. The D gene and trimming were derived from the DNA, and the V and J assignments and clone size from that table. The table has more than 400,000 clones, over 70% seen once.

This TCR was recovered from a woman between 40 and 50 years old in good health. Some clones in this sample may be carry-over from other donors' samples. Sequenced input: PBMCs. The rearrangement joins TRBV28 to TRBJ2-7; a possible D gene is TRBD1 (5 bases). The CDR3 DNA reads as TGTGCCAGCAGTCAGGGCCCCTCCTACGAGCAGTACTTC. Residues: CASSQGPSYEQYF.